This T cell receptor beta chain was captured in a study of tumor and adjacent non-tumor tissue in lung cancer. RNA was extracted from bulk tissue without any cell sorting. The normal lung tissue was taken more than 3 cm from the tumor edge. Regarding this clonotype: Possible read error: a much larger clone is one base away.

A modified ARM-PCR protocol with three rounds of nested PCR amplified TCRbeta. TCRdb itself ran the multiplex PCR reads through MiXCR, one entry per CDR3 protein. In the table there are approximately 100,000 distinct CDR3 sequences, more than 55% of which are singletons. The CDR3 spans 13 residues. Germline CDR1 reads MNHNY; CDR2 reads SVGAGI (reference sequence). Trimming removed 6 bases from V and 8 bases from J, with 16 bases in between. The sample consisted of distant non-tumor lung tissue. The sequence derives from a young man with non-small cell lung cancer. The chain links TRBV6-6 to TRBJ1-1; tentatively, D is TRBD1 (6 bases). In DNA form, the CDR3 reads TGTGCCAGCAGCGCAGCAGGGGTTCGGGAAGCTTTCTTT. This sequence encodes CASSAAGVREAFF.